A single T cell receptor beta chain is shown here with its context. Its antigen is unidentified. The data stem from a study of identical twins. Findings and limits, study-wide: Its conclusions, products of cross-sectional statistical analysis, did not come from following the same donors.

Healthy Caucasians provided all donations. The CDR3 contains 13 residues. It was template switching that added a universal primer site, and there were unique molecular identifiers on the cDNA. TCRdb analysed the 5' RACE reads with MiXCR anew, one entry per CDR3 protein. Altogether fewer than 650,000 distinct CDR3 sequences are present, about 7% being singletons, with the ten largest covering around 1.6%. The same sample was also studied in work on yellow fever vaccine responses in identical twins.

The specimen was PBMCs. The chain employs TRBV21-1 and TRBJ2-1. TRBV21-1 is designated a pseudogene. This sequence was found in a woman aged 18 to 35 in good health. The CDR3 spells CASKGQPLNEQFF. The CDR3 region has the DNA TGTGCCAGCAAGGGTCAGCCCCTCAATGAGCAGTTCTTC.